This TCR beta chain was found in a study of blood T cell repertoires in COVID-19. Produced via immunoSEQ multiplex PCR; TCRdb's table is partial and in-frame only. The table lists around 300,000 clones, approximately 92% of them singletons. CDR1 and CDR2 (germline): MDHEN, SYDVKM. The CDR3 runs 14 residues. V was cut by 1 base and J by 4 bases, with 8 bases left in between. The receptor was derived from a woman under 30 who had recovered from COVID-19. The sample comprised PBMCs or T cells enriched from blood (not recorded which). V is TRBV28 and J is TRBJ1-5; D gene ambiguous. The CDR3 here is CASSLSGGNQPQHF. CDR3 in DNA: TGTGCCAGCAGTTTATCGGGAGGGAATCAGCCCCAGCATTTT.